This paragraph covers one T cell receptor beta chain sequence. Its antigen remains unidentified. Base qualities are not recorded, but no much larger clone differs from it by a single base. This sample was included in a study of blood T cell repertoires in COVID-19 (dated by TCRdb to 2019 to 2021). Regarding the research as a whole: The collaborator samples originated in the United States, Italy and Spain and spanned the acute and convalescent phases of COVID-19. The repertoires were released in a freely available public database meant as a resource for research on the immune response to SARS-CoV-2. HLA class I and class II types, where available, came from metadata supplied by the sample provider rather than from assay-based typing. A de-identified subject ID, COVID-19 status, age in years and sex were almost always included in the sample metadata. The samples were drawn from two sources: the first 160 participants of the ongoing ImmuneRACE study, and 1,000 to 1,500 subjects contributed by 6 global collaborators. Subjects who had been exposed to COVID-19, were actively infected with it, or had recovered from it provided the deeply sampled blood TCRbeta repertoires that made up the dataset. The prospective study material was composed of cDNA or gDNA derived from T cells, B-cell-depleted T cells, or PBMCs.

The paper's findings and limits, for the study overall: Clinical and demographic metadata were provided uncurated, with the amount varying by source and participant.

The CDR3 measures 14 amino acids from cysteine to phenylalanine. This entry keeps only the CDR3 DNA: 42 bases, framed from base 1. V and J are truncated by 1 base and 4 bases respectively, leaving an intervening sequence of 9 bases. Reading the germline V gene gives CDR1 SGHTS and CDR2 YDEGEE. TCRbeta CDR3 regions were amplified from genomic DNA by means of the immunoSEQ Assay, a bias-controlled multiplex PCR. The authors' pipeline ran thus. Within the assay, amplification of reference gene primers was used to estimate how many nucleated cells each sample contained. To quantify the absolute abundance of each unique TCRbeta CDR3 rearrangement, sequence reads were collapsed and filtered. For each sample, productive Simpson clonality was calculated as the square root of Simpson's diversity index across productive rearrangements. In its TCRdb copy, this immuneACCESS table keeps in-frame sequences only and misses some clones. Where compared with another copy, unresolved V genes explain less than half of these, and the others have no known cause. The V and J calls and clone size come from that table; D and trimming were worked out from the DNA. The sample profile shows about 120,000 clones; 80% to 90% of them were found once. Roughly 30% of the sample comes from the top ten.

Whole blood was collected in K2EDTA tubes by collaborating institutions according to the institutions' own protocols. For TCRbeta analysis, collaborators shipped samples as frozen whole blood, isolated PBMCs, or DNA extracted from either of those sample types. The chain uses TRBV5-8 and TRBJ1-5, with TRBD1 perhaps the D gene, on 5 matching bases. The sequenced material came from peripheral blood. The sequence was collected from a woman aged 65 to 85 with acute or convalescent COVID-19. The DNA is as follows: TGTGCCAGCAGCTTGCTGGCAGGGAATCAGCCCCAGCATTTT. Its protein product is CASSLLAGNQPQHF.